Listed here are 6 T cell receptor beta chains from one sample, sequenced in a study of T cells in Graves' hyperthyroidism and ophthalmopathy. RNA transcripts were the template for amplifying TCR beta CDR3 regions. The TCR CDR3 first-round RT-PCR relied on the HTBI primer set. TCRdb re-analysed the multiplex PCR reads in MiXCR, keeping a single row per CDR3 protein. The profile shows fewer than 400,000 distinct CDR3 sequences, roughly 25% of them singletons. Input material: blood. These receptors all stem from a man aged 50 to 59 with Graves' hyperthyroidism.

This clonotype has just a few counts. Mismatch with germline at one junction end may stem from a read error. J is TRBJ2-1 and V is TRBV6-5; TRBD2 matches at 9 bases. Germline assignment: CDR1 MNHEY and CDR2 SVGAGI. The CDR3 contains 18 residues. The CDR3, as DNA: TGTGCCAGCAGCTACTGGGCTAGCGGGGCCCCTCTGAACAATGAGCAGTTCTTC. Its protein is CASSYWASGAPLNNEQFF.

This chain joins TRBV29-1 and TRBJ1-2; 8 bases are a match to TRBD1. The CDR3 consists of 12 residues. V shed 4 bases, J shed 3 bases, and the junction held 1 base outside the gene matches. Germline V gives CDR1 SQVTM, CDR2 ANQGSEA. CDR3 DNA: TGCAGCGTTGTACAGGGGGACTATGGCTACACCTTC. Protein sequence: CSVVQGDYGYTF.

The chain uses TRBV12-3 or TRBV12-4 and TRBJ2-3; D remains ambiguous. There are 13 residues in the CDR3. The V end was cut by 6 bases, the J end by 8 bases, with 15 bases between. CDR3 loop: CASRAPSAITQYF. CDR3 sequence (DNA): TGTGCCAGCAGGGCTCCCTCTGCCATTACGCAGTATTTT.

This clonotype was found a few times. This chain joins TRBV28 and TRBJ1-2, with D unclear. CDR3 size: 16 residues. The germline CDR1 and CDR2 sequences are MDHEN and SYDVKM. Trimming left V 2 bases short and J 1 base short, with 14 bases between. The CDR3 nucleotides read TGTGCCAGCAGTTTAAGTGGGCCTGGGGTTAACTATGGCTACACCTTC. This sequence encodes CASSLSGPGVNYGYTF.

The CDR3 nucleotides are TGTGCCAGCTCACCGGGGACAGACCACTCTGGAAACACCATATATTTT. Translation gives CASSPGTDHSGNTIYF. The chain has TRBV18 and TRBJ1-3, with 7 bases matching TRBD1. The CDR3 sequence is 16 residues long. CDR1 and CDR2 (germline): KGHSH, LQKENI. Losses at the gene ends were 3 bases for V and 0 bases for J; bases not matched to a gene: 5.

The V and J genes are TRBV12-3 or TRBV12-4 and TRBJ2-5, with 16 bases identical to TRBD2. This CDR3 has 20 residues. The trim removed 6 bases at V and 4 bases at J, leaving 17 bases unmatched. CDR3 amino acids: CASRKPGTSGRATGRETQYF. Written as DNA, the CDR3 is TGTGCCAGCAGGAAACCCGGGACTAGCGGGAGGGCCACAGGGAGAGAGACCCAGTACTTC.